These 32 T cell receptor beta chains were sequenced from one sample in a study of metastatic and nonmetastatic thyroid tumors. Patients had received no treatment of any kind before thyroid surgery. TCRdb reanalyzed the PCR reads with MiXCR. The table includes roughly 14,000 clones, approximately 30% detected once. Sequencing was carried out using tumor tissue. The receptors originated from a female donor with papillary thyroid cancer or a benign thyroid nodule (not recorded which). Some clones in this sample may be carry-over from other donors' samples.

This clone occurred many times. This chain joins TRBV4-2 and TRBJ2-1; D may be TRBD2 (6 bases). CDR1 is LGHNA and CDR2 is YNFKEQ in the germline V gene. The CDR3 is 19 amino acids. V lost 1 base and J 7 bases, leaving 26 bases between the germline ends. CDR3 sequence: CASSQVFAVAGPRRNEQFF. The DNA of the CDR3 is TGTGCCAGCAGCCAAGTTTTTGCCGTCGCGGGACCTCGTCGTAATGAGCAGTTCTTC.

This clone appeared many times. This sequence joins TRBV18 and TRBJ1-1; no definite D call. The V gene lost 4 bases and the J gene lost 1 base, with 10 bases spanning the gap. The CDR3 is made up of 14 amino acids. The germline V gene encodes CDR1 KGHSH and CDR2 LQKENI. Written as DNA, the CDR3 is TGTGCCAGCTCACTGACATGGGAGAACACTGAAGCTTTCTTT. This translates into CASSLTWENTEAFF.

V is TRBV6-6 and J is TRBJ1-2; 8 bases align to TRBD1. The ends lost 0 bases at V and 4 bases at J; junction bases unmatched: 4. CDR1 is MNHNY and CDR2 is SVGAGI in the germline V gene (reference sequence). This CDR3 has 15 amino acids. DNA of the CDR3: TGTGCCAGCAGTTACTCCCCACAGGGGGTCTATGGCTACACCTTC. Amino acids: CASSYSPQGVYGYTF.

The chain has TRBV12-3 or TRBV12-4 and TRBJ2-3, with a tentative D call TRBD1 (5 bases). The CDR3 is made up of 16 amino acids. Trimming took 5 bases from V and 2 from J, leaving 17 bases between them. CDR3 nucleotides: TGTGCCAGCAGTACGACAGTTGGCGCCTCCACAGATACGCAGTATTTT. It translates to CASSTTVGASTDTQYF.

This clone is deemed medium-sized (0.01 to 0.1%). The chain joins TRBV24-1 to TRBJ1-2, with 9 bases aligning to TRBD1. V shed 3 bases, J shed 6 bases, and the junction held 10 bases outside the gene matches. Germline-derived CDR1 and CDR2 are KGHDR and SFDVKD. The CDR3 contains 16 residues. For the CDR3, the DNA is TGTGCCACCAGTGATCACAATGCACAGGGGGCGCATGGCTACACCTTC. This gives the protein CATSDHNAQGAHGYTF.

The CDR3 region is CASSLSYSSTNEKLFF. The CDR3 bases are TGCGCCAGCAGCCTAAGTTACAGTTCAACTAATGAAAAACTGTTTTTT. The chain recombines TRBV4-3 with TRBJ1-4; no clear D. The germline CDR1 and CDR2 sequences are LGHNA and YSLEER. The CDR3 covers 16 residues. With 4 bases removed from V and 0 bases from J, the gap between germline ends came to 12 bases.

For this clone: Compared with germline, one end of the junction differs, possibly owing to a read error. This rearrangement joins TRBV4-1 to TRBJ2-7; a possible D gene is TRBD2 (5 bases). Germline V gene sequence: CDR1 MGHRA, CDR2 YSYEKL. This CDR3 has 15 residues. CDR3 bases: TGCGCCAGCAGCCAAGATCATAGCGCAAGCTCCGGCCGCTGCTTC. Translating it yields CASSQDHSASSGRCF.

This clone appeared many times. The chain recombines TRBV6-1 with TRBJ1-2; weak D call: TRBD1 (5 bases). Germline CDR1 and CDR2: MNHNS and SASEGT. Trimming shortened V by 2 bases and J by 2 bases, and 6 bases separated the two germline ends. The CDR3 extends over 13 amino acids. The CDR3 region has the DNA TGTGCCAGCAGTGAACGGGACAACTATGGCTACACCTTC. Protein product: CASSERDNYGYTF.

In this sample, this clone turned up a few times. The V and J genes are TRBV6-1 and TRBJ2-7; either TRBD1 or TRBD2 may supply D (5 bases each). The germline V and J ends were trimmed by 5 bases and 2 bases, with 16 bases remaining between them. This CDR3 is built from 15 residues. Germline lookup yields CDR1 MNHNS and CDR2 SASEGT. The CDR3 nucleotides read TGTGCCAGCAGTCAGACCACCGGGACCCCCTACGAGCAGTACTTC. Residues: CASSQTTGTPYEQYF.

This clone was recorded once. This chain uses TRBV5-1 with TRBJ2-1, with 7 bases fitting TRBD1. The V gene's germline CDR1 is SGHRS and CDR2 YFSETQ. Trimming cost V 3 bases and J 6 bases; bases outside gene matches: 3. The CDR3 covers 13 residues. As DNA, the CDR3 is TGCGCCAGCAGCTCAGGGGGAGCCAATGAGCAGTTCTTC. This encodes CASSSGGANEQFF.

This clone showed up just a few times. A much larger clone sits a single nucleotide away, making a read error possible. CDR3 loop: CASSWTGGVTSGKETQYF. CDR3 DNA sequence: TGTGCCAGCAGCTGGACAGGGGGAGTGACTAGCGGGAAAGAGACCCAGTACTTC. J is TRBJ2-5 and V is TRBV9; D may be TRBD2 (11 bases). The CDR3 is 18 amino acids. Trimming stripped 4 bases from V and 3 bases from J, with 25 bases between. Germline lookup yields CDR1 SGDLS and CDR2 YYNGEE.

This chain uses TRBV19 with TRBJ1-6; no definite D call. Germline CDR1 and CDR2: LNHDA and SQIVND (reference sequence). Trimming took 3 bases from V and 8 from J, leaving 8 bases between them. There are 13 residues in the CDR3. DNA for the CDR3: TGTGCCAGTAGTATGGTCTGGGATTCACCCCTCCACTTT. As protein: CASSMVWDSPLHF. The whole variable domain, filled in from reference TRBV19 and TRBJ1-6, reads DGGITQSPKYLFRKEGQNVTLSCEQNLNHDAMYWYRQDPGQGLRLIYYSQIVNDFQKGDIAEGYSVSREKKESFPLTVTSAQKNPTAFYLCASSMVWDSPLHFGNGTRLTVT.

By share, this clone counts as medium-sized. This sequence joins TRBV27 and TRBJ2-7, with 14 positions matching TRBD2. This CDR3 is 16 amino acids long. J lost 2 bases, V lost 7 bases, and 7 bases had no gene match. Germline CDR1 is MNHEY and CDR2 is SMNVEV (reference sequence). CDR3 nucleotides: TGTGCCAGCACCCCGGTGACTAGCGGGAGGGCCTACGAGCAGTACTTC. Its translation is CASTPVTSGRAYEQYF.

This clone was recorded at least ten times. The J gene is TRBJ1-5, the V gene TRBV6-2 or TRBV6-3; tentatively, D is TRBD1 (5 bases). V shed 7 bases and J shed 6 bases, with 16 bases lying between them. The CDR3 contains 14 residues. Germline CDR1 is MNHEY and CDR2 is SVGEGT. For the CDR3, the DNA is TGTGCCAGCACCCAGAGCGGGGCCGGTCAGCCCCAGCATTTT. It yields the protein CASTQSGAGQPQHF.

By its share, this clone is medium-sized (0.01 to 0.1%). The CDR3 DNA reads as TGTGCCAGCAGGGGAGTAGCGGAAGGCTCCTACGAGCAGTACTTC. Amino acid sequence: CASRGVAEGSYEQYF. The genes are TRBV6-1 and TRBJ2-7; the D gene is possibly TRBD2 (6 bases). Germline V lookup: CDR1 MNHNS, CDR2 SASEGT. The CDR3 totals 15 residues. The V and J ends lost 6 bases and 0 bases respectively, with 15 bases between them.

Concerning this clone itself: One base away lies a much larger clone, so this may be a sequencing read error. This sample also contains other DNA sequences that code for the same CDR3. The rearrangement links TRBV7-8 to TRBJ2-5, with D maybe TRBD2 (7 bases). This CDR3 comprises 14 residues. The germline CDR1 and CDR2 sequences are SGHVS and FQNEAQ. The ends were cut back, 7 bases at V and 5 bases at J, with 17 bases in the middle. The CDR3 nucleotides are TGTGCCAGCACGGGGCGTGAGGGGGGGGAGACCCAGTACTTC. Translating it yields CASTGREGGETQYF.

This chain joins TRBV20-1 and TRBJ2-7; D may match TRBD1 or TRBD2 (5 bases each). Germline CDR1 is DFQATT and CDR2 is SNEGSKA (reference sequence). With 4 bases removed from V and 1 base from J, the gap between germline ends came to 11 bases. The CDR3 is made up of 13 amino acids. The CDR3 here is CSATRDASYEQYF. The CDR3 region has the DNA TGCAGTGCTACACGGGACGCATCCTACGAGCAGTACTTC.

The rearrangement links TRBV7-9 to TRBJ2-7; 7 positions agree with TRBD2. There are 14 residues in the CDR3. The germline V gene has CDR1 SEHNR and CDR2 FQNEAQ (reference sequence). The V segment lost 4 bases and the J segment 3 bases; nucleotides outside the gene matches: 6. The CDR3 DNA reads as TGTGCCAGCAGCTCCCCTAGCGGACTCTACGAGCAGTACTTC. This codes for CASSSPSGLYEQYF.

J is TRBJ2-1 and V is TRBV11-3, with D possibly being TRBD1 or TRBD2 (5 bases each). CDR3 size: 14 residues. CDR1 SGHNT and CDR2 YENEEA come from the germline V gene. With 0 bases removed from V and 9 bases from J, the gap between germline ends came to 12 bases. For the CDR3, the DNA is TGTGCCAGCAGCTTAGATGGGGCCGGGATTGAGCAGTTCTTC. Amino acid sequence: CASSLDGAGIEQFF.

This clone counts as large. The chain uses TRBV27 and TRBJ1-2; no clear D. Trimming shortened V by 8 bases and J by 0 bases, and 10 bases separated the two germline ends. Germline CDR1 reads MNHEY; CDR2 reads SMNVEV (reference sequence). This CDR3 has 13 amino acids. The CDR3 DNA reads TGTGCCAGCGCCCCCCACCCTAACTATGGCTACACCTTC. Translation: CASAPHPNYGYTF.

The chain employs TRBV11-2 and TRBJ2-1, with D perhaps matching TRBD2 (6 bases). Germline V gene sequence: CDR1 SGHAT, CDR2 FQNNGV. Trimming cost V 2 bases and J 5 bases, with 19 bases left between them. The CDR3 contains 17 residues. This CDR3 is CASSLMRGPGIHNEQFF. The CDR3 nucleotides read TGTGCCAGCAGCTTAATGCGGGGACCTGGTATTCACAATGAGCAGTTCTTC.

The chain joins TRBV27 to TRBJ1-2, with D maybe TRBD1 (5 bases). With 2 bases removed from V and 6 bases from J, the gap between germline ends came to 13 bases. Germline V gives CDR1 MNHEY, CDR2 SMNVEV (reference sequence). CDR3 length: 14 residues. CDR3 sequence: CASSLTTGGNGYTF. The CDR3 DNA sequence: TGTGCCAGCAGTTTAACTACAGGTGGGAATGGCTACACCTTC.

By share, this clone ranks as medium-sized. The gene calls are TRBV6-4 and TRBJ1-5, with D uncertain. CDR3 length equals 13 residues. V was shortened by 3 bases and J by 0 bases, with 3 bases between the two germline ends. Per germline, CDR1 MRHNA and CDR2 SNTAGT. CDR3 DNA sequence: TGTGCCAGCAGTGAGGGTAGCAATCAGCCCCAGCATTTT. This sequence encodes CASSEGSNQPQHF.

There are many counts of this clone. DNA for the CDR3: TGTGCCAGCAGCCCAGGCGCCCTAACCGGAAACACCATATATTTT. Its translation is CASSPGALTGNTIYF. The chain has TRBV5-5 and TRBJ1-3; D remains unclear. The CDR3 length is 15 residues. Trimming left V 4 bases short and J 4 bases short, with 15 bases between. Germline-derived CDR1 and CDR2 are SGHKS and YYEKEE (reference sequence).

The V gene is TRBV7-2, the J gene TRBJ2-7, with D perhaps matching TRBD1 or TRBD2 (6 bases each). V lost 1 base and J lost 3, with 13 bases in between. Germline V CDR1 and CDR2: SGHTA, FQGNSA. The CDR3 consists of 15 residues. CDR3 residues: CASSLGGGLFYEQYF. CDR3 DNA: TGTGCCAGCAGCTTAGGAGGGGGGCTATTCTACGAGCAGTACTTC. The variable domain in full, with the rest retrieved from reference TRBV7-2 and TRBJ2-7, is GAGVSQSPSNKVTEKGKDVELRCDPISGHTALYWYRQSLGQGLEFLIYFQGNSAPDKSGLPSDRFSAERTGGSVSTLTIQRTQQEDSAVYLCASSLGGGLFYEQYFGPGTRLTVT.

This clone was seen only a few times. A clone one base away is much larger, so this may be a read error. This chain uses TRBV19 with TRBJ2-7, with a possible D match to TRBD2 (5 bases). Trimming removed 3 bases at V and 5 bases at J, with 5 bases between. The germline V gene has CDR1 LNHDA and CDR2 SQIVND (reference sequence). The CDR3 length is 11 residues. The CDR3 DNA is TGTGCCAGTAGTATGGGAGACGAGCAGTACTTC. It codes for CASSMGDEQYF.

This clone was picked up many times. This chain uses TRBV5-4 with TRBJ2-1, with D uncertain. The germline V gene encodes CDR1 SGHNT and CDR2 YYREEE (reference sequence). The CDR3 consists of 14 residues. V was trimmed by 0 bases and J by 3 bases, leaving 7 bases between them. CDR3 sequence reads: CASSLGLDYNEQFF. CDR3 in DNA: TGTGCCAGCAGCTTGGGCCTCGACTACAATGAGCAGTTCTTC.

This clone has only a few counts. This sequence joins TRBV27 and TRBJ1-2; D gene uncertain. The V end lost 3 bases, the J end lost 2 bases, and 7 bases lay between the germline ends. CDR1 is MNHEY, CDR2 SMNVEV, per germline (reference sequence). This CDR3 is 13 amino acids long. The CDR3 sequence: CASSFRENYGYTF. DNA for the CDR3: TGTGCCAGCAGTTTCCGAGAAAACTATGGCTACACCTTC.

About this clone itself: One end of the junction does not line up with germline, which may come from a read error. The V and J genes are TRBV20-1 and TRBJ2-3; 8 bases line up with TRBD2. Germline lookup yields CDR1 DFQATT and CDR2 SNEGSKA (reference sequence). The CDR3 length is 14 residues. This chain's CDR3 is CSARREGGTDKQYF. In nucleotides, the CDR3 is TGCAGTGCTAGACGGGAGGGCGGCACAGATAAGCAGTATTTT.

CDR3 in DNA: TGCGCCAGCAGCTATGGGAGCTACAATGAGCAGTTCTTC. Amino acid sequence: CASSYGSYNEQFF. The chain joins TRBV5-1 to TRBJ2-1; D perhaps matches TRBD2 (5 bases). The CDR3 has 13 residues. Trimming pared 3 bases from V and 3 bases from J, leaving 7 bases between. Germline loops: CDR1 SGHRS, CDR2 YFSETQ.

By frequency in the sample, this clone is medium-sized. The chain couples TRBV9 to TRBJ2-1, with D perhaps TRBD2 (5 bases). The CDR3 length is 15 residues. V lost 0 bases and J lost 6, with 13 bases in between. Germline values: CDR1 SGDLS, CDR2 YYNGEE. CDR3 sequence: CASSVGGSGLNEQFF. CDR3 nucleotides: TGTGCCAGCAGCGTAGGTGGGAGTGGTCTCAATGAGCAGTTCTTC. Full variable domain (outside the CDR3, taken from reference TRBV9 and TRBJ2-1): DSGVTQTPKHLITATGQRVTLRCSPRSGDLSVYWYQQSLDQGLQFLIQYYNGEERAKGNILERFSAQQFPDLHSELNLSSLELGDSALYFCASSVGGSGLNEQFFGPGTRLTVL.

This sequence joins TRBV5-1 and TRBJ2-1; tentative D call: TRBD2 (5 bases). The germline gives CDR1 SGHRS, CDR2 YFSETQ. Deletions cut 0 bases from V and 0 bases from J, with 10 bases between. The CDR3 sequence is 16 residues long. The CDR3 DNA reads TGCGCCAGCAGCTTGGCCGGACTTAGCTCCTACAATGAGCAGTTCTTC. This codes for CASSLAGLSSYNEQFF.